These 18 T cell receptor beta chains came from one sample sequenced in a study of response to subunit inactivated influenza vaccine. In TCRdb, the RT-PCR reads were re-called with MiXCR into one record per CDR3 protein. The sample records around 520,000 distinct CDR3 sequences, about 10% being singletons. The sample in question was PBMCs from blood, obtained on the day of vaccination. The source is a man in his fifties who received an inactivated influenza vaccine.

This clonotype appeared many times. The CDR3 DNA is TGTGCCAGCTCACCAACAGGGTATCCTCCAACCTACGAGCAGTACTTC. Translation: CASSPTGYPPTYEQYF. V is TRBV18 and J is TRBJ2-7, with D tentatively TRBD1 (6 bases). This CDR3 has 16 amino acids. The V gene lost 2 bases and the J gene lost 2 bases, with 16 bases spanning the gap. Per germline, CDR1 KGHSH and CDR2 LQKENI.

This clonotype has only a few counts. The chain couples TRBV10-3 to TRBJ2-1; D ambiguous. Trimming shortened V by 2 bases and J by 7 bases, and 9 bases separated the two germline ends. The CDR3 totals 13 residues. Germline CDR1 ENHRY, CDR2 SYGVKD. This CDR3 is CAISENRGNEQFF. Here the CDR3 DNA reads TGTGCCATCAGTGAGAACCGTGGGAATGAGCAGTTCTTC.

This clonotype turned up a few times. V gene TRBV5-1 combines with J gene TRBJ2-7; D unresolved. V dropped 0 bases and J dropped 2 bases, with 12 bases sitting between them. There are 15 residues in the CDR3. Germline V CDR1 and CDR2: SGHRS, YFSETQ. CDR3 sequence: CASSLGAGRAYEQYF. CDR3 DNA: TGCGCCAGCAGCTTGGGGGCAGGTCGTGCCTACGAGCAGTACTTC.

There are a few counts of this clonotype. In nucleotides, the CDR3 is TGTGCCAGCAGTTTACTAGAGGGTGAGCAGTTCTTC. Translating it yields CASSLLEGEQFF. The chain links TRBV28 to TRBJ2-1, with a tentative D call TRBD2 (5 bases). Germline V gene lookup returns CDR1 MDHEN and CDR2 SYDVKM. The CDR3 has 12 residues. The V end lost 2 bases, the J end lost 9 bases, and 8 bases lay between the germline ends.

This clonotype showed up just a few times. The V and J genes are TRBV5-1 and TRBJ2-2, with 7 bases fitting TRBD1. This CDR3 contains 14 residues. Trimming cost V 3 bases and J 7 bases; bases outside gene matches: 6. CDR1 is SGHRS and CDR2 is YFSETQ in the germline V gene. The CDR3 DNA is TGCGCCAGCAGCTCAAGGCAGGGGGACGGGGAGCTGTTTTTT. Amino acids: CASSSRQGDGELFF.

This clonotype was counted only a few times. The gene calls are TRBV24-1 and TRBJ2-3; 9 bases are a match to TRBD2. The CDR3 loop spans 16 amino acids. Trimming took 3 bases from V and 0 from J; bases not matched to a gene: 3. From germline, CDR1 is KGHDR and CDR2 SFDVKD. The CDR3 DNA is TGTGCCACCAGTGATCCCGGACTAGCGAGCACAGATACGCAGTATTTT. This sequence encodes CATSDPGLASTDTQYF.

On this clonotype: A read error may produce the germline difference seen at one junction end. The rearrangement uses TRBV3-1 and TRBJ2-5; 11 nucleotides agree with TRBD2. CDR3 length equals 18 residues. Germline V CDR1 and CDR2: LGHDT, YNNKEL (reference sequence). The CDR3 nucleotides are TGTACCAGCAGTTTGGGGCGTACTAGCGGGAGTGTTAAGGAGACCCAGTACTTC. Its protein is CTSSLGRTSGSVKETQYF.

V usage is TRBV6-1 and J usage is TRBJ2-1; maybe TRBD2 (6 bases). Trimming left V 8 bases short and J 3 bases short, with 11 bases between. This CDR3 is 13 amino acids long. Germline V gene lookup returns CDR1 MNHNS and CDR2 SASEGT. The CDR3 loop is CASGGAFYNEQFF. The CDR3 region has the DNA TGTGCCAGCGGCGGGGCTTTCTACAATGAGCAGTTCTTC.

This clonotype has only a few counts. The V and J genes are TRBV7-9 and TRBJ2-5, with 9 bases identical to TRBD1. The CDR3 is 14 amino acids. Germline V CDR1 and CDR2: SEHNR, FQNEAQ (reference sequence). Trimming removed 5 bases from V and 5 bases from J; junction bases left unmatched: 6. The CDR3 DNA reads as TGTGCCAGCAGCCGACAGGGGGAGGTCGAGACCCAGTACTTC. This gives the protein CASSRQGEVETQYF.

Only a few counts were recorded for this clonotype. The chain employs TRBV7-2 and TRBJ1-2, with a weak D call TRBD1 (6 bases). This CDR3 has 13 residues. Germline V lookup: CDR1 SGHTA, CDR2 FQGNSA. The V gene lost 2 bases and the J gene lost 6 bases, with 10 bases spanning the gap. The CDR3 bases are TGTGCCAGCAGCTTATGGGGGGCCCATGGCTACACCTTC. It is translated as CASSLWGAHGYTF.

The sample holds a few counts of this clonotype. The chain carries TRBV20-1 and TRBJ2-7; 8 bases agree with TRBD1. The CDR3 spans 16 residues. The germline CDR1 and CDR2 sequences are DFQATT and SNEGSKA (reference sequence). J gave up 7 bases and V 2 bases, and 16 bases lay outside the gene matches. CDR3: CSARWTGKGGKGEQYF. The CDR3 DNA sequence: TGCAGTGCTAGATGGACAGGGAAGGGGGGAAAGGGAGAGCAGTACTTC.

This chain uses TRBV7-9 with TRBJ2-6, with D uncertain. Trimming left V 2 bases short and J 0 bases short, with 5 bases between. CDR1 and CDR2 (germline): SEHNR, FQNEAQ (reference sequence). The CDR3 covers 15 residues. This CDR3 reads CASSLLRSGANVLTF. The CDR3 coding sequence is TGTGCCAGCAGCTTATTGCGCTCTGGGGCCAACGTCCTGACTTTC.

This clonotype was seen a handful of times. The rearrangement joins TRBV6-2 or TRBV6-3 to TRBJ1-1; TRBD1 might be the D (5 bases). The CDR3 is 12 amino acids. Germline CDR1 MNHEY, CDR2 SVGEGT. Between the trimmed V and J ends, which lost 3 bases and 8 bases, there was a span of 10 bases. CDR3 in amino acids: CASSYIGAEAFF. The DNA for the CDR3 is TGTGCCAGCAGTTATATCGGGGCCGAAGCTTTCTTT.

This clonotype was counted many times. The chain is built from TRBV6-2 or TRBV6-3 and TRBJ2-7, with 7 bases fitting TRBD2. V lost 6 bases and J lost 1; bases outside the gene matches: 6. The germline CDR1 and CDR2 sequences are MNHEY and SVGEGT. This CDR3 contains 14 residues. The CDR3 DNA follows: TGTGCCAGCAGGGACTGGCGGGAGTCCTACGAGCAGTACTTC. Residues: CASRDWRESYEQYF.

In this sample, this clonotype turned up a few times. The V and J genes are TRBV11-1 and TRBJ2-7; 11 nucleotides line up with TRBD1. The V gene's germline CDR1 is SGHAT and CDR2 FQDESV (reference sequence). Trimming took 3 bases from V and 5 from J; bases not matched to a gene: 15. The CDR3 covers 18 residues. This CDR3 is CASSLGHTGTGGFNEQYF. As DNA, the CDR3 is TGTGCCAGCAGCTTGGGCCACACCGGGACAGGGGGTTTCAACGAGCAGTACTTC.

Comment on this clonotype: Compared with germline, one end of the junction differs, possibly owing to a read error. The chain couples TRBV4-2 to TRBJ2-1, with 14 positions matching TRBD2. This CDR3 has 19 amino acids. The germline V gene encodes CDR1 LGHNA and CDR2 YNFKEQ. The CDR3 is CASSEEKRTSGRRIDEQFF. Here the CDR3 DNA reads TGTGCCAGCAGCGAAGAGAAACGGACTAGCGGGAGGAGGATAGATGAGCAGTTCTTC.

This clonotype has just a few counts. In DNA, the CDR3 is TGCAGTGCTGTGCTAGCGGGGGGCCGGGGTGAGCAGTTCTTC. It codes for CSAVLAGGRGEQFF. The chain has TRBV20-1 and TRBJ2-1; 11 positions match TRBD2. The length of the CDR3 is 14 residues. Per germline, CDR1 DFQATT and CDR2 SNEGSKA (reference sequence). The junction had 9 bases not matched to a gene; V was cut back by 5 bases and J by 9 bases.

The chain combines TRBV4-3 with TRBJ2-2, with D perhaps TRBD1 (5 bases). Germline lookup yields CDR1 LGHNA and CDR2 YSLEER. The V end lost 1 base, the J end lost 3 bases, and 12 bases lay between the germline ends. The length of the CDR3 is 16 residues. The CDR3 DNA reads TGCGCCAGCAGCCAAGTTGGTAGCAGGGACACCGGGGAGCTGTTTTTT. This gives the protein CASSQVGSRDTGELFF.